Each of the 14 T cell receptor beta chains below was sequenced from the same sample in a study of cytomegalovirus exposure and HLA in healthy donors. The PCR ran on 60 Vbeta and 13 Jbeta primers. This table comes from immunoSEQ multiplex PCR, and its TCRdb copy is limited to in-frame clones, with some not included. The sample consists of 130,000 or so clones, approximately 78% of them appearing once. The specimen was PBMCs. The receptors were sampled from a female donor in good health and CMV-seronegative.

The J gene is TRBJ1-3, the V gene TRBV5-4; 7 bases map to TRBD1. Germline V lookup: CDR1 SGHNT, CDR2 YYREEE (reference sequence). This CDR3 is built from 17 residues. After removal of 1 base from V and 4 bases from J, the junction contained 11 bases not matched to a gene. The CDR3 sequence is CASSLLSAAGGGNTIYF. The CDR3 DNA reads TGTGCCAGCAGCTTGTTATCCGCGGCAGGGGGAGGAAACACCATATATTTT.

Only one count was recorded for this clone. V and J are TRBV5-4 and TRBJ2-1, with TRBD2 matching over 9 bases. V was pared by 0 bases and J by 6 bases, with 7 bases of the junction left unmatched. This CDR3 has 16 amino acids. In germline, CDR1 is SGHNT, CDR2 YYREEE (reference sequence). CDR3 residues: CASSLGQASGINEQFF. The CDR3 DNA reads TGTGCCAGCAGCTTGGGGCAGGCTAGCGGGATCAATGAGCAGTTCTTC.

The chain has TRBV7-2 and TRBJ2-1; tentatively, D is TRBD2 (5 bases). Germline V gives CDR1 SGHTA, CDR2 FQGNSA. This CDR3 is 12 amino acids long. Trimming stripped 3 bases from V and 12 bases from J, with 12 bases between. CDR3 amino acids: CASSLTIPRQFF. The CDR3 region has the DNA TGTGCCAGCAGCTTGACTATCCCAAGGCAGTTCTTC. Filled out from reference TRBV7-2 and TRBJ2-1, the complete variable domain reads GAGVSQSPSNKVTEKGKDVELRCDPISGHTALYWYRQSLGQGLEFLIYFQGNSAPDKSGLPSDRFSAERTGGSVSTLTIQRTQQEDSAVYLCASSLTIPRQFFGPGTRLTVL.

This chain uses TRBV28 with TRBJ2-3; 7 nucleotides match TRBD2. CDR1 MDHEN and CDR2 SYDVKM come from the germline V gene. The junction had 15 bases not matched to a gene; V was cut back by 6 bases and J by 0 bases. The CDR3 contains 18 residues. Here the CDR3 reads CASSPLAELTDSTDTQYF. DNA for the CDR3: TGTGCCAGCAGCCCCCTAGCGGAACTTACCGATAGCACAGATACGCAGTATTTT.

This clone was counted a few times. The V gene is TRBV7-9, the J gene TRBJ2-7, with 8 bases that match TRBD2. The V gene's germline CDR1 is SEHNR and CDR2 FQNEAQ (reference sequence). The CDR3 is 15 residues long. J was trimmed by 4 bases and V by 2 bases; bases with no gene match: 7. The CDR3 sequence is CASSLQAGASYEQYF. CDR3 nucleotides: TGTGCCAGCAGCTTACAAGCGGGGGCGTCATACGAGCAGTACTTC. The full variable domain, its missing parts supplied by reference TRBV7-9 and TRBJ2-7, is DTGVSQNPRHKITKRGQNVTFRCDPISEHNRLYWYRQTLGQGPEFLTYFQNEAQLEKSRLLSDRFSAERPKGSFSTLEIQRTEQGDSAMYLCASSLQAGASYEQYFGPGTRLTVT.

This clone was detected a few times. V usage is TRBV7-2 and J usage is TRBJ2-7; 8 bases are a match to TRBD2. Trimming cost V 0 bases and J 4 bases; bases outside gene matches: 2. The CDR3 loop spans 14 amino acids. The V gene's germline CDR1 is SGHTA and CDR2 FQGNSA. CDR3 DNA sequence: TGTGCCAGCAGCTTAGCAAGCGGGAGTTACGAGCAGTACTTC. As protein: CASSLASGSYEQYF.

The chain employs TRBV2 and TRBJ1-5; D is possibly TRBD1 (6 bases). V lost 6 bases to trimming and J lost 4 bases, with 16 bases between them. This CDR3 spans 15 amino acids. The V gene's germline CDR1 is SNHLY and CDR2 FYNNEI. The CDR3 sequence is CASSAGGAENQPQHF. Here the CDR3 DNA reads TGTGCCAGCAGCGCCGGGGGGGCAGAGAATCAGCCCCAGCATTTT.

The V call is TRBV9, the J call TRBJ1-2; 7 nucleotides align to TRBD1. This CDR3 has 16 residues. V was pared by 3 bases and J by 4 bases, with 12 bases of the junction left unmatched. CDR1 SGDLS and CDR2 YYNGEE come from the germline V gene. Here the CDR3 reads CASSGGLQGSFYGYTF. In nucleotides, the CDR3 is TGTGCCAGCAGCGGCGGTCTACAGGGGTCCTTCTATGGCTACACCTTC.

This sequence joins TRBV6-1 and TRBJ1-5; D gene ambiguous. This CDR3 region has 12 residues. Germline CDR1 is MNHNS and CDR2 is SASEGT. Trimming removed 4 bases from V and 4 bases from J, with 5 bases in between. The CDR3 DNA sequence: TGTGCCAGCAGTGTTCTGAATCAGCCCCAGCATTTT. Protein sequence: CASSVLNQPQHF.

The chain carries TRBV7-2 and TRBJ2-5; 7 bases match TRBD1. Unmatched junction bases numbered 7, after V lost 3 bases and J lost 3 bases. The CDR3 has 15 residues. Germline V CDR1 and CDR2: SGHTA, FQGNSA. DNA of the CDR3: TGTGCCAGCAGCTTTTGGGCAGGGGGTGAAGAGACCCAGTACTTC. It is translated as CASSFWAGGEETQYF.

The table lists this clone with a count of one. CDR3 sequence reads: CASSSWGENYGYTF. The CDR3 DNA reads TGTGCCAGCTCTTCGTGGGGGGAGAACTATGGCTACACCTTC. The chain couples TRBV28 to TRBJ1-2; D perhaps matches TRBD1 (5 bases). V was shortened by 8 bases and J by 2 bases, with 15 bases between the two germline ends. CDR3 length: 14 residues. The V gene's germline CDR1 is MDHEN and CDR2 SYDVKM.

V and J are TRBV2 and TRBJ2-5, with D possibly TRBD1 on 5 matching bases. Trimming cost V 6 bases and J 1 base, with 15 bases left between them. CDR1 and CDR2 (germline): SNHLY, FYNNEI. This CDR3 comprises 15 residues. The CDR3 region is CASRYRNRGQETQYF. CDR3 nucleotide sequence: TGTGCCAGCAGGTACAGGAACCGAGGCCAAGAGACCCAGTACTTC.

This clone was observed a handful of times. The chain links TRBV7-8 to TRBJ1-3, with D possibly TRBD1 on 5 matching bases. The V gene lost 1 base and the J gene lost 4 bases, with 11 bases spanning the gap. This CDR3 is built from 15 residues. CDR1 and CDR2 from the germline V gene are SGHVS and FQNEAQ. The CDR3 region has the DNA TGTGCCAGCAGCTTAGGGCAGGGAGGCGGAAACACCATATATTTT. It translates to CASSLGQGGGNTIYF.

J is TRBJ2-1 and V is TRBV11-3; 9 bases fit TRBD1. J lost 6 bases, V lost 5 bases, and 17 bases had no gene match. The CDR3 has 18 residues. CDR1 is SGHNT and CDR2 is YENEEA in the germline V gene. The CDR3, as DNA: TGTGCCAGCAGCGCCCATCATTCACCGGGACAGGGCTTCAATGAGCAGTTCTTC. Its protein is CASSAHHSPGQGFNEQFF.